What follows are 25 T cell receptor beta chains derived from one specimen sequenced in a study of blood T cells in healthy people across ages. A second PCR, run for about 7 to 11 cycles, used a sample-barcoded 5' primer plus a J-beta primer mix. TCRdb re-called the 5' RACE reads through MiXCR, storing one row per CDR3 protein. The data contain around 1,500,000 distinct CDR3 sequences, 42% of them seen just once; the ten biggest clones take up 7.9%. Sequencing was done on a sample of blood. These TCRs come from a woman aged 18-30 years in good health.

The V call is TRBV6-6, the J call TRBJ1-2; D is uncertain. Germline CDR1 is MNHNY and CDR2 is SVGAGI (reference sequence). CDR3 size: 14 residues. V shed 4 bases and J shed 6 bases, with 15 bases lying between them. The CDR3 region is CASSSSRSGDGYTF. The CDR3 DNA reads TGTGCCAGCAGTTCCTCCCGCTCCGGTGATGGCTACACCTTC.

This clonotype was seen a handful of times. This rearrangement joins TRBV25-1 to TRBJ2-5; the D is unclear. CDR3 length equals 14 residues. CDR1 and CDR2 (germline): MGHDK, SYGVNS. With 4 bases removed from V and 1 base from J, the gap between germline ends came to 10 bases. The chain's CDR3 is CASSASMTQETQYF. The CDR3 DNA follows: TGTGCCAGCAGTGCGAGTATGACCCAAGAGACCCAGTACTTC.

The chain carries TRBV9 and TRBJ2-1; 12 bases agree with TRBD2. Germline V gene data show CDR1 as SGDLS and CDR2 as YYNGEE. Germline trimming cut 4 bases from V and 6 bases from J; bases unmatched to any gene: 11. This CDR3 contains 17 residues. CDR3 sequence reads: CASSPNPLAGGRNEQFF. Here the CDR3 DNA reads TGTGCCAGCAGCCCCAACCCCCTAGCGGGGGGGCGCAATGAGCAGTTCTTC.

This rearrangement joins TRBV6-5 to TRBJ1-5; D unresolved. Germline CDR1 and CDR2: MNHEY and SVGAGI. This CDR3 is 13 amino acids long. The ends were cut back, 2 bases at V and 5 bases at J, with 7 bases in the middle. DNA of the CDR3: TGTGCCAGCAGTTACACAGTGGATCAGCCCCAGCATTTT. Translating it yields CASSYTVDQPQHF.

This chain links TRBV6-1 with TRBJ2-1; no reliable D call. The ends were cut back, 11 bases at V and 12 bases at J, with 17 bases in the middle. The CDR3 extends over 11 amino acids. Germline V CDR1 and CDR2: MNHNS, SASEGT. The CDR3 sequence: CAVFQERWQFF. CDR3 nucleotides: TGTGCCGTATTCCAAGAAAGATGGCAGTTCTTC.

In regard to this clonotype: At one end the junction does not follow the germline gene, possibly because of a read error. V gene TRBV11-3 combines with J gene TRBJ2-1; 12 bases agree with TRBD2. The CDR3 has 19 amino acids. CDR1 SGHNT and CDR2 YENEEA come from the germline V gene. CDR3 sequence (DNA): TGTGCCAGCAGCTTAAATCCTAGCGGGGGGGACAGCTCCTACAATGATCAGTTCTTC. It is translated as CASSLNPSGGDSSYNDQFF.

The chain is built from TRBV12-3 or TRBV12-4 and TRBJ2-1, with 10 bases lining up with TRBD2. This CDR3 spans 13 amino acids. The V segment lost 5 bases and the J segment 10 bases; nucleotides outside the gene matches: 5. CDR3 DNA: TGTGCCAGCAGTAGCGGGGGGGCTCGGGAGCAGTTCTTC. Translation: CASSSGGAREQFF.

This clonotype was detected many times. This chain links TRBV27 with TRBJ2-7; D unresolved. CDR1 is MNHEY, CDR2 SMNVEV, per germline (reference sequence). The CDR3 totals 15 residues. The V and J ends lost 0 bases and 1 base respectively, with 10 bases between them. CDR3 in DNA: TGTGCCAGCAGTTTATCGGGGTTGGGTTCCTACGAGCAGTACTTC. Residues: CASSLSGLGSYEQYF.

This clonotype was seen only a few times. The chain is built from TRBV7-9 and TRBJ2-7; no clear D. CDR1 is SEHNR, CDR2 FQNEAQ, per germline (reference sequence). With 2 bases removed from V and 7 bases from J, the gap between germline ends came to 12 bases. The CDR3 loop spans 13 amino acids. CDR3 in amino acids: CASSLSGANEQYF. CDR3 coding DNA: TGTGCCAGCAGCTTATCTGGCGCCAATGAGCAGTACTTC.

The J gene is TRBJ1-4, the V gene TRBV5-5; possibly TRBD1 for D (6 bases). The V gene's germline CDR1 is SGHKS and CDR2 YYEKEE (reference sequence). The CDR3 has 16 residues. V gave up 1 base and J gave up 3 bases, with 13 bases separating them. The CDR3, as DNA: TGTGCCAGCAGCTTGCATCCGGACAGTGCTAATGAAAAACTGTTTTTT. It translates to CASSLHPDSANEKLFF.

This clonotype was picked up a small number of times. The gene calls are TRBV6-5 and TRBJ2-7; maybe TRBD1 (5 bases). The CDR3 has 14 amino acids. V lost 0 bases and J 6 bases, leaving 12 bases between the germline ends. Germline CDR1 and CDR2: MNHEY and SVGAGI. The CDR3 sequence: CASSYSADSSEQYF. CDR3 in DNA: TGTGCCAGCAGTTACTCGGCCGACAGCTCCGAGCAGTACTTC.

This clonotype came up a few times. The chain recombines TRBV5-1 with TRBJ2-4; the D gene is possibly TRBD1 (5 bases). V shed 0 bases and J shed 7 bases, with 14 bases lying between them. Germline CDR1 is SGHRS and CDR2 is YFSETQ. The CDR3 is 15 amino acids. The CDR3 loop reads CASSLAAQDGNIQYF. The CDR3 DNA follows: TGCGCCAGCAGCTTGGCCGCACAGGACGGCAACATTCAGTACTTC.

This clonotype was seen a single time. The chain recombines TRBV14 with TRBJ1-6, with 7 bases matching TRBD1. CDR1 SGHDN and CDR2 FVKESK come from the germline V gene. The CDR3 is 17 residues long. After removal of 0 bases from V and 15 bases from J, the junction contained 17 bases not matched to a gene. CDR3 protein: CASSQDQPGQTAEHLHF. The CDR3 nucleotides read TGTGCCAGCAGCCAAGATCAACCGGGACAGACGGCGGAGCACCTCCACTTT. Drawing the rest from reference TRBV14 and TRBJ1-6, the complete variable domain is EAGVTQFPSHSVIEKGQTVTLRCDPISGHDNLYWYRRVMGKEIKFLLHFVKESKQDESGMPNNRFLAERTGGTYSTLKVQPAELEDSGVYFCASSQDQPGQTAEHLHFGNGTRLTVT.

CDR3 nucleotides: TGTGCCAGCAGCCCCCAGGGGTTAGGGGATACGCAGTATTTT. Encoded protein: CASSPQGLGDTQYF. The chain joins TRBV7-3 to TRBJ2-3; tentatively, D is TRBD1 (6 bases). Germline V lookup: CDR1 SGHTA, CDR2 FQGTGA. The CDR3 sequence is 14 residues long. V was pared by 5 bases and J by 6 bases, with 15 bases between.

The chain recombines TRBV6-6 with TRBJ1-5; the D gene is possibly TRBD1 (6 bases). The CDR3 extends over 14 amino acids. V was clipped by 8 bases and J by 4 bases, with 15 bases between them. Germline V gene sequence: CDR1 MNHNY, CDR2 SVGAGI (reference sequence). CDR3 sequence: CASQQGLGNQPQHF. The CDR3 DNA sequence: TGTGCCAGCCAGCAGGGGTTGGGGAATCAGCCCCAGCATTTT.

This clonotype was recorded a few times. The chain is built from TRBV2 and TRBJ2-3; TRBD2 matches 12 bases. J gave up 6 bases and V 9 bases, and 7 bases lay outside the gene matches. CDR3 length: 14 amino acids. Germline V gene data show CDR1 as SNHLY and CDR2 as FYNNEI. The CDR3 spells CASLTSGGLDTQYF. The DNA for the CDR3 is TGTGCCAGTCTAACTAGCGGGGGGCTCGATACGCAGTATTTT.

The chain links TRBV20-1 to TRBJ2-7; 10 bases are a match to TRBD2. The CDR3 length is 14 residues. CDR1 DFQATT and CDR2 SNEGSKA come from the germline V gene (reference sequence). J was trimmed by 3 bases and V by 5 bases; bases with no gene match: 7. DNA for the CDR3: TGCAGTGCTTTTAAGCGGGAGGGTAGCTACGAGCAGTACTTC. Translating it yields CSAFKREGSYEQYF.

The V call is TRBV2, the J call TRBJ2-1, with D perhaps TRBD2 (6 bases). The CDR3 totals 15 residues. V was pared by 6 bases and J by 10 bases, with 22 bases between. CDR1 is SNHLY and CDR2 is FYNNEI in the germline V gene. CDR3 sequence reads: CASRELVSGVGEQFF. The CDR3 DNA sequence: TGTGCCAGCAGGGAACTAGTTTCGGGAGTTGGGGAGCAGTTCTTC. The whole variable domain, remainder taken from reference TRBV2 and TRBJ2-1, is EPEVTQTPSHQVTQMGQEVILRCVPISNHLYFYWYRQILGQKVEFLVSFYNNEISEKSEIFDDQFSVERPDGSNFTLKIRSTKLEDSAMYFCASRELVSGVGEQFFGPGTRLTVL.

V usage is TRBV6-6 and J usage is TRBJ1-2, with D hard to call. Between the trimmed V and J ends, which lost 8 bases and 1 base, there was a span of 8 bases. Germline V gives CDR1 MNHNY, CDR2 SVGAGI (reference sequence). CDR3 size: 12 residues. CDR3 loop: CASSENNYGYTF. The DNA of the CDR3 is TGTGCCAGCTCGGAGAATAACTATGGCTACACCTTC.

The chain employs TRBV7-6 and TRBJ1-6; unclear D gene. Germline CDR1 and CDR2: SGHVS and FNYEAQ. Trimming shortened V by 0 bases and J by 2 bases, and 8 bases separated the two germline ends. The CDR3 totals 16 residues. The CDR3 DNA sequence: TGTGCCAGCAGCTTAGCCGGGTTTACCTATAATTCACCCCTCCACTTT. It specifies CASSLAGFTYNSPLHF.

V gene TRBV9 combines with J gene TRBJ2-3, with 9 nucleotides matching TRBD2. CDR1 SGDLS and CDR2 YYNGEE come from the germline V gene. The CDR3 has 16 amino acids. V lost 0 bases and J lost 2; bases outside the gene matches: 4. Here the CDR3 DNA reads TGTGCCAGCAGCGTAGGGCTAGCGGGGCACACAGATACGCAGTATTTT. Amino acid sequence: CASSVGLAGHTDTQYF.

Only a few counts were recorded for this clonotype. The chain employs TRBV20-1 and TRBJ2-7; 7 positions agree with TRBD2. Trimming took 5 bases from V and 3 from J; bases not matched to a gene: 7. CDR1 and CDR2 from the germline V gene are DFQATT and SNEGSKA (reference sequence). This CDR3 region has 13 residues. The CDR3 DNA reads TGCAGTGCTTATAGACTAGCCCGCTACGAGCAGTACTTC. This encodes CSAYRLARYEQYF.

This clonotype showed up just a few times. The chain employs TRBV18 and TRBJ2-7, with D possibly being TRBD2 (5 bases). Trimming took off 3 bases at V and 0 bases at J, with 12 bases between the two ends. The CDR3 runs to 15 residues. Germline loops: CDR1 KGHSH, CDR2 LQKENI. The CDR3 nucleotides are TGTGCCAGCTCACCTTCTCGCGCGGGCTCCTACGAGCAGTACTTC. Translated, it gives CASSPSRAGSYEQYF.

The chain has TRBV10-3 and TRBJ2-5; D gene unclear. The CDR3 runs to 13 residues. Trimming pared 0 bases from V and 2 bases from J, leaving 4 bases between. CDR1 is ENHRY and CDR2 is SYGVKD in the germline V gene. CDR3 nucleotides: TGTGCCATCAGTGAGTCAGAACAAGAGACCCAGTACTTC. It specifies CAISESEQETQYF.

This chain joins TRBV10-3 and TRBJ2-3, with D unclear. Germline lookup yields CDR1 ENHRY and CDR2 SYGVKD. The CDR3 covers 16 residues. V was shortened by 0 bases and J by 0 bases, with 10 bases between the two germline ends. CDR3 in amino acids: CAISESKKTSTDTQYF. CDR3 sequence (DNA): TGTGCCATCAGTGAGTCGAAGAAGACGAGCACAGATACGCAGTATTTT.